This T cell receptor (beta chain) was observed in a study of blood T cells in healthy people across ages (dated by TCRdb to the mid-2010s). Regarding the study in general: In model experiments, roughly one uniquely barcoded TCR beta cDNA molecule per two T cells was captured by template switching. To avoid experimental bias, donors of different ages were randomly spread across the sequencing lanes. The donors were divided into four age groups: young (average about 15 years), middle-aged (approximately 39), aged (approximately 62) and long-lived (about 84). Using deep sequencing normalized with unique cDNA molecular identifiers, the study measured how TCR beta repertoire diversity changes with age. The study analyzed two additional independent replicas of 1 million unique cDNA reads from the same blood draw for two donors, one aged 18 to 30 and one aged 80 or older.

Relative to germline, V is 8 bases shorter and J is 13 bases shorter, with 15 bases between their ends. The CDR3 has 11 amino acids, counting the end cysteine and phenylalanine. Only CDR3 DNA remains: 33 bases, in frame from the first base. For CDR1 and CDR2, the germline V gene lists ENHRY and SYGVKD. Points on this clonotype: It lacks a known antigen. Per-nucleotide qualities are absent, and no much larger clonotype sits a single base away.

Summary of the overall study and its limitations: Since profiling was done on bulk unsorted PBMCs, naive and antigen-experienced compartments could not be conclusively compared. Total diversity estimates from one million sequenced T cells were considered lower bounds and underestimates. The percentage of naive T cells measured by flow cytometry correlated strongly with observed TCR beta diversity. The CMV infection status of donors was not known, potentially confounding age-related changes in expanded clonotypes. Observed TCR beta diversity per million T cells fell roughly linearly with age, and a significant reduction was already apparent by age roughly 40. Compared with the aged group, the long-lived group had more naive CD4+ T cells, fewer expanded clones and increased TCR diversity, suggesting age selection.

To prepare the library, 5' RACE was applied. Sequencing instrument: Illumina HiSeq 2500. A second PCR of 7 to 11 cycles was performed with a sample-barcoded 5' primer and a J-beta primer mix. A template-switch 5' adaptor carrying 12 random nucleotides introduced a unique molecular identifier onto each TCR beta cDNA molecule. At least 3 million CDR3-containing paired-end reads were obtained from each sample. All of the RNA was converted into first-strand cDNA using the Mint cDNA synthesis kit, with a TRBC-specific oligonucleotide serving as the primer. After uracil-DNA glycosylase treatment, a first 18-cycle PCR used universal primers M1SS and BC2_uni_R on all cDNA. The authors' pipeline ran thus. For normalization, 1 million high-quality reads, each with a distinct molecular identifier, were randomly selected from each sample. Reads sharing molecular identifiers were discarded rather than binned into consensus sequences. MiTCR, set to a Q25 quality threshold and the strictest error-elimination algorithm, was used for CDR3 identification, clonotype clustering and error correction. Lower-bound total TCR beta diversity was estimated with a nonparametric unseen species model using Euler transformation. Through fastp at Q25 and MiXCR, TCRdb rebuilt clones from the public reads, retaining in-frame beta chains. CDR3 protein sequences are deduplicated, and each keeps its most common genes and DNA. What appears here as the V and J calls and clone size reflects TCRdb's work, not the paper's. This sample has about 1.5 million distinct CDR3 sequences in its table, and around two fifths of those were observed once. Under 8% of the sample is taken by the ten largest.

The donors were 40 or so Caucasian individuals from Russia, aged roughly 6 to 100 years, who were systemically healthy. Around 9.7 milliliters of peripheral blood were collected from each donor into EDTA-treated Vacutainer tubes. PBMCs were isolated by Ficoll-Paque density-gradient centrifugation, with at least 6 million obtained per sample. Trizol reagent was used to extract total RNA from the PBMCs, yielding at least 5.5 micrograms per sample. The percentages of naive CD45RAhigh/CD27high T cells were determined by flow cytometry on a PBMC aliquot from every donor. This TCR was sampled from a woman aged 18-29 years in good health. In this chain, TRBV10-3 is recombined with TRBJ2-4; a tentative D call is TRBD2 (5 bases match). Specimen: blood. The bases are TGTGCCATCTCCGAGAGGGTAGAGCAGTACTTC. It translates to CAISERVEQYF.